This TCR beta chain stems from a study of early T cells in non-severe SARS-CoV-2 infection (dated by TCRdb to the early 2020s). As for the study more broadly: TCR sequencing used bulk RNA from unsorted whole blood, so alpha and beta chains could not be paired.

The germline V gene (reference sequence) specifies DFQATT as CDR1 and SNEGSKA as CDR2. Counted from cysteine to phenylalanine, this CDR3 has 13 amino acids. Of the read, only the CDR3 DNA is kept; its 39 bases are in frame from base 1. The V and J ends are trimmed by 5 bases and 0 bases, leaving 9 bases between them. This clonotype was detected many times. There is no known antigen for this receptor. Nothing much larger sits one base from this clone, and base qualities are not available. Library preparation used 5' RACE. Sequenced using a NextSeq 500. Unique molecular identifiers were attached to individual cDNA molecules in the TCR library protocol so that sequencing error and PCR bias could be corrected. Both TCR alpha and beta chains were sequenced, and tight co-correlation was observed between alpha and beta sequence abundances in each sample. In the authors' own workflow: Decombinator V4 was used to annotate TCR sequences for V gene, J gene and CDR3. TCRs were defined as expanded if a significant change between any two time points was detected under a Poisson model with p below 0.0001. TCR abundances were normalised to the total number of TCRs sequenced in each sample and reported as counts per million. TRAV1-2 paired with TRAJ12, TRAJ20 or TRAJ33 defined MAIT TCRs, while TRAV10 paired with TRAJ18 defined iNKT TCRs. VDJdb, accessed on 1 November 2021, was searched for TCRs annotated for CMV, EBV and SARS-CoV-2, and TCRs annotated for more than one antigen were excluded. TCRdb redid the processing of the public reads, applying fastp at Q25 and MiXCR, and retained in-frame beta chains. Every distinct CDR3 protein forms one entry, paired with its most common genes and DNA. None of the V and J calls come from the authors' own analysis; TCRdb made them. The sample table records tens of thousands of distinct CDR3 sequences; over 12% of these occur just once. The ten largest clones add up to 3% of the sample.

The study was a case-control design nested within a healthcare worker cohort in London, UK, with weekly nasopharyngeal swab PCR tests and blood sampling. Healthcare workers were recruited during the week of the UK lockdown, between 23 and 31 March 2020, and followed weekly for up to roughly 15 weeks. What the work shows at the level of the full study, not this receptor alone: VDJdb matching was skewed toward anti-spike CD8 responses and likely underestimated virus-specific expansions, missing private and CD4 specificities.

The clonotype was recovered from an adult who was a healthcare worker with PCR-confirmed SARS-CoV-2 infection or an uninfected control (not recorded which). The rearranged chain carries TRBV20-1 and TRBJ2-3; matching of 5 bases hints at TRBD2 as the D gene. Sequenced sample: whole blood. At the DNA level, the sequence is TGCAGTGCTGGAGCGGCTAGCACAGATACGCAGTATTTT. Its amino acids are CSAGAASTDTQYF.